Below, 24 T cell receptor beta chains from the same sample are listed, as sequenced in a study of blood T cell repertoires in COVID-19. Sequencing used immunoSEQ multiplex PCR; TCRdb keeps in-frame clones, though not all of them. Among a few hundred thousand clones listed, 75% to 90% were seen once. The material sequenced was peripheral blood. The receptors derive from a woman aged 55-70 years with acute or convalescent COVID-19.

The gene calls are TRBV9 and TRBJ1-4, with 9 bases matching TRBD1. Germline V CDR1 and CDR2: SGDLS, YYNGEE. Trimming at V came to 2 bases and at J to 2 bases, leaving 1 base not matched to a gene. This CDR3 comprises 15 residues. This chain's CDR3 is CASSVGQGTNEKLFF. CDR3 bases: TGTGCCAGCAGCGTGGGACAGGGTACTAATGAAAAACTGTTTTTT.

The chain is built from TRBV25-1 and TRBJ2-2, with 12 bases lining up with TRBD2. The CDR3 sequence is 17 residues long. From germline, CDR1 is MGHDK and CDR2 SYGVNS. Trimming removed 8 bases from V and 6 bases from J; junction bases left unmatched: 13. The CDR3 nucleotides read TGTGCCAGCCGAGGGCTAGCGGGGGGGCCTCACGCCGGGGAGCTGTTTTTT. Amino acids: CASRGLAGGPHAGELFF. Variable domain in full (rest from reference TRBV25-1 and TRBJ2-2): EADIYQTPRYLVIGTGKKITLECSQTMGHDKMYWYQQDPGMELHLIHYSYGVNSTEKGDLSSESTVSRIRTEHFPLTLESARPSHTSQYLCASRGLAGGPHAGELFFGEGSRLTVL.

In its sample, this clone was seen once. V gene TRBV5-4 combines with J gene TRBJ2-1; D ambiguous. CDR1 and CDR2 from the germline V gene are SGHNT and YYREEE (reference sequence). V was pared by 2 bases and J by 7 bases, with 19 bases between. The CDR3 covers 16 residues. The CDR3, as DNA: TGTGCCAGCAGCTTCCCTGGGCCGTCCCAAAGGAATGAGCAGTTCTTC. This gives the protein CASSFPGPSQRNEQFF.

This chain uses TRBV12-2 with TRBJ1-2; TRBD1, the table's D call, lacks a check against the DNA. TRBV12-2 has pseudogene status. The CDR3 extends over 14 amino acids. For the CDR3, the DNA is TGTGCAAGTCGCCCGGATTTTGGGGCGCGAGGCTACACCTTC. It is translated as CASRPDFGARGYTF.

The chain uses TRBV6-5 and TRBJ1-6; weak D call: TRBD1 (5 bases). In germline, CDR1 is MNHEY, CDR2 SVGAGI. Trimming cost V 8 bases and J 7 bases, with 12 bases left between them. The CDR3 is 13 residues long. CDR3 loop: CASSRVLNSPLHF. CDR3 coding DNA: TGTGCCAGCTCCAGGGTTTTGAATTCACCCCTCCACTTT.

This clone was found once. The chain carries TRBV27 and TRBJ2-2, with 8 nucleotides matching TRBD1. Trimming cost V 5 bases and J 4 bases; bases outside gene matches: 6. Germline V gene lookup returns CDR1 MNHEY and CDR2 SMNVEV (reference sequence). The length of the CDR3 is 15 residues. CDR3 coding DNA: TGTGCCAGCAGTCCTATGGACAGGGCCACCGGGGAGCTGTTTTTT. Its translation is CASSPMDRATGELFF.

The V gene is TRBV30, the J gene TRBJ1-5; D is uncertain. Trimming cost V 5 bases and J 0 bases, with 17 bases left between them. Per germline, CDR1 GTSNPN and CDR2 SVGIG (reference sequence). The CDR3 extends over 16 amino acids. The CDR3 nucleotides read TGTGCCTGGCCAGAGTGGAGGGAATATAGCAATCAGCCCCAGCATTTT. This translates into CAWPEWREYSNQPQHF.

The J gene is TRBJ2-1, the V gene TRBV7-3; TRBD2 aligns across 16 bases. The CDR3 runs to 16 residues. With 5 bases clipped from V and 10 bases from J, the junction kept 8 bases outside the gene matches. Germline V gene data show CDR1 as SGHTA and CDR2 as FQGTGA. In DNA, the CDR3 is TGTGCCAGCAGCACCTACGGGACTAGCGGGAGGGGGGAGCAGTTCTTC. As protein: CASSTYGTSGRGEQFF.

This chain links TRBV7-2 with TRBJ1-1; D remains ambiguous. From germline, CDR1 is SGHTA and CDR2 FQGNSA. This CDR3 spans 15 amino acids. V dropped 5 bases and J dropped 0 bases, with 13 bases sitting between them. The DNA of the CDR3 is TGTGCCAGCAGCCACCCCCGCGCGATGAACACTGAAGCTTTCTTT. Translated: CASSHPRAMNTEAFF.

The V gene is TRBV7-2, the J gene TRBJ1-1; TRBD1 is a possible D gene (6 bases). In germline, CDR1 is SGHTA, CDR2 FQGNSA. The CDR3 covers 14 residues. V lost 3 bases to trimming and J lost 2 bases, with 10 bases between them. The CDR3 DNA follows: TGTGCCAGCAGCTTGGGGACATCTAACACTGAAGCTTTCTTT. Protein: CASSLGTSNTEAFF.

The rearrangement links TRBV7-9 to TRBJ1-4; D perhaps matches TRBD1 (6 bases). The CDR3 extends over 14 amino acids. The germline V gene encodes CDR1 SEHNR and CDR2 FQNEAQ (reference sequence). V dropped 3 bases and J dropped 5 bases, with 10 bases sitting between them. CDR3 in amino acids: CASSFLTGNEKLFF. The DNA for the CDR3 is TGTGCCAGCAGCTTCTTAACAGGGAATGAAAAACTGTTTTTT.

This clone was recorded only once. The chain couples TRBV3-1 (or the pseudogene TRBV3-2) to TRBJ2-7; D is ambiguous. CDR1 is LGHDT and CDR2 is YNNKEL in the germline V gene (reference sequence). The CDR3 contains 14 residues. The V and J ends lost 3 bases and 2 bases respectively, with 11 bases between them. The CDR3 is CASSHPASPYEQYF. The CDR3 DNA sequence: TGTGCCAGCAGCCACCCAGCGAGCCCCTACGAGCAGTACTTC.

V gene TRBV7-9 combines with J gene TRBJ1-1; maybe TRBD1 (5 bases). The V gene's germline CDR1 is SEHNR and CDR2 FQNEAQ (reference sequence). The ends were cut back, 3 bases at V and 4 bases at J, with 9 bases in the middle. The length of the CDR3 is 13 residues. CDR3 sequence reads: CASSLSGPTEAFF. In DNA, the CDR3 is TGTGCCAGCAGCTTGTCAGGGCCCACTGAAGCTTTCTTT.

This clone was picked up a small number of times. The chain is built from TRBV6-2 or TRBV6-3 and TRBJ1-1; 7 bases are shared with TRBD1. This CDR3 comprises 14 residues. Germline values: CDR1 MNHEY, CDR2 SVGEGT. After removal of 6 bases from V and 4 bases from J, the junction contained 8 bases not matched to a gene. The DNA of the CDR3 is TGTGCCAGCAGCCAAGGGGGCTTGGGCACTGAAGCTTTCTTT. Translation gives CASSQGGLGTEAFF.

CDR3 coding DNA: TGTGCCAGCAGCCAACCGGGCGACGGGGAGGCCCAGTACTTC. Its protein product is CASSQPGDGEAQYF. The chain joins TRBV3-1 (or the pseudogene TRBV3-2) to TRBJ2-5, with a tentative D call TRBD2 (6 bases). The length of the CDR3 is 14 residues. The ends were cut back, 2 bases at V and 9 bases at J, with 16 bases in the middle. Germline CDR1 reads LGHDT; CDR2 reads YNNKEL (reference sequence).

The chain uses TRBV12-3 or TRBV12-4 and TRBJ1-3; D gene ambiguous. This CDR3 is 12 amino acids long. V was shortened by 4 bases and J by 4 bases, with 5 bases between the two germline ends. CDR3 bases: TGTGCCAGCAGTTCCCTCGGAAACACCATATATTTT. It encodes CASSSLGNTIYF.

This clone was seen just once. The chain recombines TRBV30 with TRBJ1-2; D call uncertain. The CDR3 covers 13 residues. Trimming removed 4 bases from V and 0 bases from J, with 9 bases in between. The germline V gene has CDR1 GTSNPN and CDR2 SVGIG (reference sequence). The CDR3: CAWTTPSNYGYTF. CDR3 nucleotide sequence: TGTGCCTGGACCACACCCTCTAACTATGGCTACACCTTC.

This chain uses TRBV6-5 with TRBJ2-5; 7 bases match TRBD1. The CDR3 is 15 amino acids. Germline CDR1 is MNHEY and CDR2 is SVGAGI. J was trimmed by 2 bases and V by 7 bases; bases with no gene match: 10. CDR3 sequence: CASKRGQEVQETQYF. As DNA, the CDR3 is TGTGCCAGCAAGAGGGGGCAGGAGGTTCAAGAGACCCAGTACTTC.

J is TRBJ1-2 and V is TRBV2, with 7 bases matching TRBD1. Germline loops: CDR1 SNHLY, CDR2 FYNNEI. J was trimmed by 7 bases and V by 0 bases; bases with no gene match: 5. CDR3 length: 14 amino acids. CDR3 in DNA: TGTGCCAGCAGTGAAGCCCAGGGGGTCGGTGGCTACACCTTC. Protein sequence: CASSEAQGVGGYTF.

J is TRBJ2-7 and V is TRBV28; the D gene is possibly TRBD1 (6 bases). Trimming took off 7 bases at V and 6 bases at J, with 22 bases between the two ends. CDR3 length equals 15 residues. Looked up from germline, CDR1 is MDHEN and CDR2 is SYDVKM. The CDR3, as DNA: TGTGCCAGCAAAAACAGGGCCAGCCCATTTCCCGAGCAGTACTTC. The encoded protein is CASKNRASPFPEQYF.

The chain has TRBV5-1 and TRBJ2-1, with TRBD2 matching 16 bases. V was pared by 4 bases and J by 1 base, with 8 bases of the junction left unmatched. CDR3 size: 19 residues. Germline V lookup: CDR1 SGHRS, CDR2 YFSETQ. CDR3 protein: CASSPEGTSGGGSYNEQFF. The CDR3 region has the DNA TGCGCCAGCAGCCCCGAGGGGACTAGCGGGGGGGGTTCCTACAATGAGCAGTTCTTC. The variable domain in full, completed from reference TRBV5-1 and TRBJ2-1, reads KAGVTQTPRYLIKTRGQQVTLSCSPISGHRSVSWYQQTPGQGLQFLFEYFSETQRNKGNFPGRFSGRQFSNSRSEMNVSTLELGDSALYLCASSPEGTSGGGSYNEQFFGPGTRLTVL.

The V and J genes are TRBV7-7 and TRBJ2-2; D perhaps matches TRBD1 (5 bases). From germline, CDR1 is SSHAT and CDR2 FNYEAQ (reference sequence). This CDR3 region has 15 residues. Trimming left V 5 bases short and J 6 bases short, with 16 bases between. CDR3 region: CASSPAQGYPGELFF. The CDR3 nucleotides read TGTGCCAGCAGCCCCGCCCAGGGTTACCCCGGGGAGCTGTTTTTT.

The chain combines TRBV29-1 with TRBJ1-2, with D possibly matching TRBD1 (5 bases). CDR1 SQVTM and CDR2 ANQGSEA come from the germline V gene. V was clipped by 6 bases and J by 2 bases, with 13 bases between them. The CDR3 contains 13 residues. CDR3 amino acids: CSVMDILNYGYTF. CDR3 bases: TGCAGCGTAATGGACATACTAAACTATGGCTACACCTTC.

The rearrangement links TRBV28 to TRBJ1-2; tentative D call: TRBD1 (5 bases). V lost 3 bases, J lost 7 bases, and 18 bases lay in between. The germline V gene has CDR1 MDHEN and CDR2 SYDVKM. CDR3 size: 15 residues. CDR3 amino acids: CASSFVGRAAAGYTF. The DNA for the CDR3 is TGTGCCAGCAGTTTCGTTGGCAGGGCCGCCGCTGGCTACACCTTC.